The clone carrying this TCR beta chain was seen a single time. The junction had 3 bases not matched to a gene; V was cut back by 5 bases and J by 7 bases. The CDR3 runs to 12 residues. Germline CDR1 reads SGHTA; CDR2 reads FQGNSA. Samples came from healthy bone marrow donors. This record belongs to a study of cytomegalovirus exposure and HLA in healthy donors. PCR involved 60 Vbeta and 13 Jbeta primers. The data were produced by immunoSEQ multiplex PCR, yet TCRdb's version contains in-frame clones alone and is incomplete. The sample gives 150,000 to 200,000 clones, roughly 77% of which show up once; roughly 7.6% is in the top ten.

This clonotype was obtained from a woman aged 40 to 55 in good health and CMV-seropositive. The sample taken for sequencing was PBMCs. The chain combines TRBV7-2 with TRBJ1-1; 8 bases line up with TRBD1. The chain's CDR3 is CASSLGTGEAFF. In nucleotides, the CDR3 is TGTGCCAGCAGCCTCGGGACAGGTGAAGCTTTCTTT.